The next 19 T cell receptor beta chains were all read from a single sample in a study of T cell responses to AZD1222 COVID-19 vaccine. Profiling relied on immunoSEQ multiplex PCR, and the TCRdb table lists in-frame clones only, not all of them. The profile shows about 110,000 clones, approximately 90% of them singletons. The source was peripheral blood, collected 28 days after the second AZD1222 dose. The receptors come from an adult who received the AZD1222 COVID-19 vaccine.

The rearrangement uses TRBV6-4 and TRBJ2-2; D gene unclear. This CDR3 spans 12 amino acids. CDR1 and CDR2 from the germline V gene are MRHNA and SNTAGT. V dropped 1 base and J dropped 7 bases, with 4 bases sitting between them. The CDR3 DNA follows: TGTGCCAGCAGTGACTATTTCGGGGAGCTGTTTTTT. Its translation is CASSDYFGELFF.

The chain carries TRBV5-1 and TRBJ1-3; D may be TRBD1 (6 bases). CDR1 is SGHRS and CDR2 is YFSETQ in the germline V gene. The V end lost 1 base, the J end lost 0 bases, and 11 bases lay between the germline ends. The CDR3 contains 16 residues. As DNA, the CDR3 is TGCGCCAGCAGCTTGAACAGGGCTACCTCTGGAAACACCATATATTTT. Protein product: CASSLNRATSGNTIYF.

Here the CDR3 DNA reads TGTGCCAGCAGCCCAGGGGGCAGCACGACCGATACGCAGTATTTT. It codes for CASSPGGSTTDTQYF. The chain combines TRBV11-3 with TRBJ2-3, with 8 nucleotides matching TRBD1. This CDR3 is built from 15 residues. The trim removed 5 bases at V and 6 bases at J, leaving 10 bases unmatched. Germline CDR1 reads SGHNT; CDR2 reads YENEEA.

The V call is TRBV5-1, the J call TRBJ1-1, with TRBD1 matching over 7 bases. V trimming: 2 bases; J trimming: 0 bases; junction bases outside the gene matches: 10. The CDR3 contains 17 residues. Looked up from germline, CDR1 is SGHRS and CDR2 is YFSETQ. CDR3: CASSLIPWDSMNTEAFF. Written as DNA, the CDR3 is TGCGCCAGCAGCTTAATCCCCTGGGACAGTATGAACACTGAAGCTTTCTTT.

This clone was counted a single time. DNA of the CDR3: TGTGCCAGCAGTTCACCGCTAGCGCCCTCCTACAATGAGCAGTTCTTC. As protein: CASSSPLAPSYNEQFF. The chain is built from TRBV6-5 and TRBJ2-1, with D possibly being TRBD2 (6 bases). V gave up 4 bases and J gave up 0 bases, with 13 bases separating them. The germline gives CDR1 MNHEY, CDR2 SVGAGI. This CDR3 is 16 amino acids long.

This clone was counted a few times. The rearrangement joins TRBV11-3 to TRBJ1-2, with D possibly being TRBD1 (6 bases). Germline values: CDR1 SGHNT, CDR2 YENEEA. The CDR3 spans 18 residues. The V gene lost 0 bases and the J gene lost 0 bases, with 17 bases spanning the gap. This chain's CDR3 is CASSLDQGGSRANYGYTF. The CDR3 DNA sequence: TGTGCCAGCAGCTTAGATCAAGGGGGAAGTCGAGCTAACTATGGCTACACCTTC.

The gene calls are TRBV21-1 and TRBJ1-4; the DNA was not compared with TRBD1, the D call given in the table. TRBV21-1 is described as a pseudogene. CDR3 length equals 15 residues. CDR3 amino acids: CASSLRQGHREKLFF. In DNA, the CDR3 is TGTGCCAGCAGCCTCCGACAGGGCCATAGGGAAAAACTGTTTTTT.

V gene TRBV5-8 combines with J gene TRBJ1-1; TRBD1 might be the D (5 bases). The length of the CDR3 is 14 residues. V lost 1 base and J 9 bases, leaving 16 bases between the germline ends. Germline V gene sequence: CDR1 SGHTS, CDR2 YDEGEE. CDR3 protein: CASSLYSPDSQAFF. CDR3 nucleotide sequence: TGTGCCAGCAGCTTGTATAGTCCCGACAGCCAAGCTTTCTTT.

This clone has only one observation. The chain joins TRBV3-1 (or the pseudogene TRBV3-2) to TRBJ2-4; 8 positions match TRBD2. CDR1 and CDR2 from the germline V gene are LGHDT and YNNKEL (reference sequence). The V gene end was trimmed by 4 bases and the J gene end by 9 bases; junction bases not matched to a gene: 5. The CDR3 consists of 13 residues. The CDR3 loop reads CASSRISGTIQYF. Written as DNA, the CDR3 is TGTGCCAGCAGCCGGATTAGCGGGACCATTCAGTACTTC.

This clone was counted only a few times. The rearrangement joins TRBV2 to TRBJ2-7, with TRBD1 matching 7 bases. Trimming removed 9 bases from V and 4 bases from J; junction bases left unmatched: 6. The germline V gene encodes CDR1 SNHLY and CDR2 FYNNEI. This CDR3 comprises 12 residues. CDR3: CASTDRVYEQYF. As DNA, the CDR3 is TGTGCCAGTACTGACAGGGTATACGAGCAGTACTTC.

This clone has only a few counts. This rearrangement joins TRBV28 to TRBJ1-2, with 12 nucleotides matching TRBD1. The CDR3 has 16 residues. Looked up from germline, CDR1 is MDHEN and CDR2 is SYDVKM. With V trimmed by 6 bases and J by 7 bases, 12 bases remained unmatched. CDR3 sequence: CASRPGQGASFAGYTF. CDR3 bases: TGTGCCAGCAGGCCGGGACAGGGGGCCTCCTTCGCTGGCTACACCTTC.

The rearrangement links TRBV15 to TRBJ2-5; tentatively, D is TRBD1 (6 bases). V lost 0 bases and J 1 base, leaving 15 bases between the germline ends. The CDR3 spans 17 residues. CDR1 LNHNV and CDR2 YYDKDF come from the germline V gene (reference sequence). CDR3 DNA: TGTGCCACCAGCAGAGATATGGGGGACATCGTCCAAGAGACCCAGTACTTC. It translates to CATSRDMGDIVQETQYF.

The V call is TRBV6-4, the J call TRBJ1-1; a possible D gene is TRBD1 (5 bases). V lost 6 bases and J lost 1, with 12 bases in between. The CDR3 runs to 14 residues. Germline lookup yields CDR1 MRHNA and CDR2 SNTAGT. In DNA, the CDR3 is TGTGCCAGCAGGGGAGGACACAAGAACACTGAAGCTTTCTTT. As protein: CASRGGHKNTEAFF.

This chain connects TRBV7-8 to TRBJ1-1; D may be TRBD1 (6 bases). The CDR3 consists of 13 residues. Trimming removed 4 bases from V and 7 bases from J, with 13 bases in between. Germline V gene sequence: CDR1 SGHVS, CDR2 FQNEAQ. In DNA form, the CDR3 reads TGTGCCAGCAGCTGGGGGATGGACAGTGAAGCTTTCTTT. The encoded protein is CASSWGMDSEAFF.

The chain recombines TRBV29-1 with TRBJ2-1; 8 bases match TRBD2. This CDR3 has 13 residues. The germline CDR1 and CDR2 sequences are SQVTM and ANQGSEA. J lost 5 bases, V lost 6 bases, and 6 bases had no gene match. The CDR3 loop reads CSVVGLEHNEQFF. The CDR3 DNA sequence: TGCAGCGTGGTGGGACTAGAACACAATGAGCAGTTCTTC.

Comment on this clone: The sample holds other DNA sequences that translate to the same CDR3. The chain is built from TRBV5-1 and TRBJ2-7; maybe TRBD1 (5 bases). The CDR3 consists of 13 residues. V was clipped by 0 bases and J by 3 bases, with 7 bases between them. The germline V gene encodes CDR1 SGHRS and CDR2 YFSETQ. CDR3 amino acids: CASSLGQIYEQYF. The DNA of the CDR3 is TGCGCCAGCAGCTTGGGACAGATCTACGAGCAGTACTTC.

The CDR3 region has the DNA TGTGCCACCAGTACCGGGACAGGAGGGTTTATTCAAGAGACCCAGTACTTC. It yields the protein CATSTGTGGFIQETQYF. The chain joins TRBV24-1 to TRBJ2-5; 8 bases fit TRBD1. The V and J ends lost 6 bases and 2 bases, in that order; junction bases with no gene match: 13. Germline CDR1 and CDR2: KGHDR and SFDVKD. The CDR3 totals 17 residues.

The chain links TRBV7-9 to TRBJ1-4; D is perhaps TRBD1 (5 bases). V was pared by 3 bases and J by 8 bases, with 13 bases between. The CDR3 is 14 amino acids. Germline V gives CDR1 SEHNR, CDR2 FQNEAQ (reference sequence). The CDR3: CASSFMGRGEKLFF. Here the CDR3 DNA reads TGTGCCAGCAGCTTCATGGGGCGGGGGGAAAAACTGTTTTTT.

The chain combines TRBV11-3 with TRBJ2-3; weak D call: TRBD2 (5 bases). CDR1 is SGHNT and CDR2 is YENEEA in the germline V gene. The CDR3 consists of 13 residues. The ends were cut back, 1 base at V and 3 bases at J, with 5 bases in the middle. In DNA, the CDR3 is TGTGCCAGCAGCTTAGGGGAGACAGATACGCAGTATTTT. Translated: CASSLGETDTQYF. Full variable domain (rest looked up from reference TRBV11-3 and TRBJ2-3): EAGVVQSPRYKIIEKKQPVAFWCNPISGHNTLYWYLQNLGQGPELLIRYENEEAVDDSQLPKDRFSAERLKGVDSTLKIQPAELGDSAVYLCASSLGETDTQYFGPGTRLTVL.